This T cell receptor beta chain was profiled in a study of blood T cell repertoires in COVID-19. At the level of the study: Specimens from acute and convalescent COVID-19 originated in the United States, Italy and Spain. The analysed material was cDNA or gDNA that came from T cells, B-cell-depleted T cells, or PBMCs.

Trimming stripped 6 bases from V and 0 bases from J, with 14 bases between. The CDR3 length is 15 residues. The germline CDR1 and CDR2 sequences are SNHLY and FYNNEI. Authors' methods: Reference gene primers were amplified, and this amplification served to estimate nucleated cell counts. Only in-frame clones appear in the TCRdb table, and some are missing; sequencing was by immunoSEQ multiplex PCR. For V, J and clone size, that table is used; D and trimming come from the DNA. The repertoire has roughly 300,000 clones, around 86% of them found once; the top ten carry about 1.6%. This sequence was found in a woman in her thirties or forties who had recovered from COVID-19. V usage is TRBV2 and J usage is TRBJ1-1; no clear D. Sequencing was performed on peripheral blood. CDR3 sequence: CASSQLDWVNTEAFF. In DNA, the CDR3 is TGTGCCAGCAGCCAACTAGATTGGGTGAACACTGAAGCTTTCTTT.